This TCR beta chain was captured by sequencing in a study of control samples from healthy donors and cancer patients (dated by TCRdb to the early 2020s). The library relied on the immunoSEQ multiplex PCR assay. TCRdb holds this immuneACCESS table with in-frame rearrangements only. Some clones are missing; in checked studies, unresolved V genes explain under half, and the rest has no known cause. The sample data list about 140,000 clones, and just under 95% of these were observed just once. The ten largest clonotypes hold around 10% of the sample. With regard to this clone: The antigen this receptor binds is unknown. Per-base quality was not reported, and no clone a single base away is much larger than it.

Inclusive of the bounding cysteine and phenylalanine, the CDR3 is 19 residues long. The read is trimmed to its CDR3 DNA, 57 bases read in frame from base 1. Trimming takes 5 bases off V and 5 bases off J; junction bases not matched to a gene: 18. Reading the germline V gene (reference sequence) gives CDR1 SEHNR and CDR2 FQNEAQ. The chain employs TRBV7-9 and TRBJ2-2; 9 central bases correspond to TRBD1. The specimen sequenced was blood. This clonotype was obtained from a man aged 30 to 45 in good health. This receptor has the CDR3 CASSPGQGRPQRETGELFF. The DNA sequence is given as TGTGCCAGCAGCCCAGGACAGGGGAGACCGCAAAGGGAGACCGGGGAGCTGTTTTTT.